The clone carrying this T cell receptor (beta chain) occurred a few times. Antigen unknown. J gave up 0 bases and V 3 bases, and 5 bases lay outside the gene matches. The CDR3 has 16 residues. Germline lookup yields CDR1 MDHEN and CDR2 SYDVKM. The sample's time point: persistent/refractory GD, antithyroid drugs over 5 years with positive TRAb. Construction of the TCR library relied on RNA isolated from PBMCs. This entry comes from a study of regulatory T cells in long-lasting Graves disease. For the study at large: The definition of persistent Graves' disease was over 5 years of antithyroid drugs with positive TSH receptor antibodies. General study findings and limits: Among samples with persistent disease, TRBV28, TRBJ1-2 and TRBJ2-5 were favored.

Assembly of TCR beta libraries relied on iRepertoire HTBI primers together with Arm-PCR of CDR3 regions. A single record per CDR3 protein comes from TCRdb applying MiXCR to the multiplex PCR reads. There are under 500,000 distinct CDR3 sequences in the sample; about a fifth occur only once, and 6.5% to 10% lies in the top ten. The clonotype was recovered from a female donor with Graves disease. V gene TRBV28 combines with J gene TRBJ2-7; 10 bases line up with TRBD2. This material consisted of peripheral blood mononuclear cells (PBMCs), taken when the disease was refractory, from a patient treated with antithyroid drugs. The CDR3 region has the DNA TGTGCCAGCAGTTTGGATAGCGGGAGGCCCTCCTACGAGCAGTACTTC. As protein: CASSLDSGRPSYEQYF.